This record covers a single T cell receptor beta chain. Its antigen specificity is not known. One base away there is no much larger clone; base qualities are not given. The method was the immunoSEQ multiplex PCR assay. In its TCRdb copy, this immuneACCESS table keeps in-frame sequences only and misses some clones. Where compared with another copy, unresolved V genes explain less than half of these, and the others have no known cause. For this sample there are about 35,000 clones; 92% appear just once. Clones ranked in the top ten supply about 0.42% of the sample. The data were obtained in a study of T cell changes during pregnancy in multiple sclerosis (dated by TCRdb to the late 2010s). Describing the broader study: In women with multiple sclerosis, the researchers looked at how the T cell repertoire shifted as pregnancy progressed.

The receptor's source is a female donor in good health, enrolled as a control in a pregnancy study. The sequenced sample was CD4+ T cells from peripheral blood mononuclear cells, obtained in the third trimester of pregnancy.

The bases are TGTGCCAGCACTTACTCCGGGACAGGAGCCCCCTATGGCTACACCTTC. It translates as CASTYSGTGAPYGYTF. The rearranged segments are TRBV27 and TRBJ1-2; the junction holds 8 bases that match TRBD1. Including cysteine and phenylalanine, the CDR3 has 16 amino acids. Only CDR3 DNA is held: 48 bases, read in frame from base 1. The junction shows trimming of 7 bases on V and 4 bases on J, and the gene matches do not reach 14 bases of it. CDR1 is given as MNHEY and CDR2 as SMNVEV, both from the germline V gene (reference sequence).